This TCR beta chain was identified during a study of OX40 agonist ivuxolimab in advanced cancers. CDR1 GTSNPN and CDR2 SVGIG come from the germline V gene (reference sequence). Trimming cost V 1 base and J 6 bases, with 9 bases left between them. The CDR3 loop spans 12 amino acids. The table came from immunoSEQ multiplex PCR; TCRdb's copy has only in-frame clones and leaves some out. The sample holds about 83,000 clones, around nine tenths seen once. J is TRBJ1-2 and V is TRBV30; weak D call: TRBD1 (6 bases). Sequencing used CD4+ or CD8+ T cells sorted from blood, obtained in a trial of the OX40 agonist ivuxolimab. This TCR came from an adult with an advanced solid tumor such as melanoma, head and neck, liver or kidney cancer. Written as DNA, the CDR3 is TGTGCCTGGAGTGGAGGGGGGAATGGCTACACCTTC. Its protein product is CAWSGGGNGYTF. The full variable domain, in which reference TRBV30 and TRBJ1-2 provide the parts outside the CDR3, is SQTIHQWPATLVQPVGSPLSLECTVEGTSNPNLYWYRQAAGRGLQLLFYSVGIGQISSEVPQNLSASRPQDRQFILSSKKLLLSDSGFYLCAWSGGGNGYTFGSGTRLTVV.